The rows below give T cell receptor beta chains drawn from one sample of a study of T cells in narcolepsy. Some clones are missing from TCRdb's copy, which holds only in-frame ones; the method was immunoSEQ multiplex PCR. Among around 25,000 clones listed, roughly 86% were seen once. Sample: memory (CD45RA-) CD4+ T cells from blood. Source of these receptors: a human donor in good health. The CDR3 runs from the conserved cysteine through the conserved F or W. D genes are given only for firm matches. Expanded clones are given a class, and other clones once, few, many or no size at all.

TRBV11-2	TRBD2	TRBJ2-1	.	CASRGTSGVGNEQFF	TGTGCCAGCAGGGGGACTAGCGGGGTCGGCAATGAGCAGTTCTTC
TRBV7-8	TRBD2	TRBJ2-7	.	CASSLSGGALEQYF	TGTGCCAGCAGCCTTAGCGGGGGGGCGCTCGAGCAGTACTTC
TRBV6-6	.	TRBJ1-1	.	CASSSAWDTEAFF	TGTGCCAGCAGCTCAGCGTGGGACACTGAAGCTTTCTTT
TRBV11-1	.	TRBJ2-6	.	CASSHATGANVLTF	TGTGCCAGCAGCCATGCTACTGGGGCCAACGTCCTGACTTTC
TRBV7-2	.	TRBJ1-6	.	CASSIRAQGSDSPLHF	TGTGCCAGCAGCATTCGTGCCCAGGGATCGGATTCACCCCTCCACTTT
TRBV5-1	.	TRBJ2-2	.	CASSLTTNTGELFF	TGCGCCAGCAGCCTCACTACCAACACCGGGGAGCTGTTTTTT
TRBV7-2	.	TRBJ1-5	.	CASSLGPGRNQPQHF	TGTGCCAGCAGCTTAGGACCAGGACGCAATCAGCCCCAGCATTTT
TRBV9	.	TRBJ1-2	few	CASSPMRSATNYGYTF	TGTGCCAGCAGCCCCATGAGGTCAGCAACTAACTATGGCTACACCTTC
TRBV9	.	TRBJ2-2	.	CASSVGDAANTGELFF	TGTGCCAGCAGCGTAGGGGACGCTGCGAACACCGGGGAGCTGTTTTTT
TRBV19	.	TRBJ2-7	.	CASSRGAYEQYF	TGTGCCAGTAGCAGGGGGGCATACGAGCAGTACTTC
TRBV15	TRBD1	TRBJ2-4	.	CATSRGQGNIQYF	TGTGCCACCAGCAGAGGACAGGGGAACATTCAGTACTTC
TRBV28	.	TRBJ1-5	.	CASSETVSNQPQHF	TGTGCCAGCAGCGAGACAGTTAGCAATCAGCCCCAGCATTTT
TRBV5-4	TRBD1	TRBJ1-4	once	CASSPGTGDEKLFF	TGTGCCAGCAGCCCCGGGACAGGGGATGAAAAACTGTTTTTT
TRBV4-2	.	TRBJ1-6	once	CASSQPEGRGDSPLHF	TGTGCCAGCAGCCAACCCGAAGGGCGAGGGGATTCACCCCTCCACTTT
TRBV7-2	TRBD1	TRBJ2-7	.	CASSLGTGSYEQYF	TGTGCCAGCAGCTTAGGGACAGGATCTTACGAGCAGTACTTC
TRBV9	TRBD2	TRBJ2-1	.	CASSVGASGYNEQFF	TGTGCCAGCAGCGTAGGAGCTAGCGGCTACAATGAGCAGTTCTTC
TRBV7-9	.	TRBJ2-7	few	CASSRGATSYEQYF	TGTGCCAGCAGCCGTGGAGCGACCTCCTACGAGCAGTACTTC
TRBV4-3	.	TRBJ2-5	.	CASSQPTRKEKTQYF	TGCGCCAGCAGCCAACCGACTCGAAAAGAAAAGACCCAGTACTTC
TRBV18	TRBD2	TRBJ2-1	once	CASSPQRGRYNEQFF	TGTGCCAGCTCACCACAGCGGGGGCGCTACAATGAGCAGTTCTTC
TRBV19	.	TRBJ2-7	.	CASSISRGKEQYF	TGTGCCAGTAGTATATCCAGGGGAAAAGAGCAGTACTTC
TRBV27	.	TRBJ1-2	once	CASRPIQPDYGYTF	TGTGCCAGCAGGCCTATACAACCCGACTATGGCTACACCTTC
TRBV5-4	TRBD1	TRBJ1-1	.	CASSWARTGPNTEAFF	TGTGCCAGCAGCTGGGCCCGGACAGGGCCGAACACTGAAGCTTTCTTT
TRBV2	.	TRBJ1-2	.	CASSESTNHGYTF	TGTGCCAGCAGCGAGTCCACCAATCATGGCTACACCTTC
TRBV9	.	TRBJ2-3	.	CASSVLATDTQYF	TGTGCCAGCAGCGTCCTGGCCACAGATACGCAGTATTTT
TRBV9	.	TRBJ2-7	.	CASSAGGLSYEQYF	TGTGCCAGCAGCGCCGGGGGGCTCTCCTACGAGCAGTACTTC
TRBV19	.	TRBJ1-1	.	CASRLMTDYTEAFF	TGTGCCAGTAGATTAATGACGGATTACACTGAAGCTTTCTTT
TRBV6-1	.	TRBJ1-4	medium-sized	CASSEYQGLNEKLFF	TGTGCCAGCAGTGAATATCAGGGCCTTAATGAAAAACTGTTTTTT
TRBV30	.	TRBJ1-5	.	CAWGTDNNQPQHF	TGTGCCTGGGGGACCGACAACAATCAGCCCCAGCATTTT
TRBV5-1	.	TRBJ2-1	.	CASSLVGIGANEQFF	TGCGCCAGCAGCTTGGTGGGTATAGGGGCTAATGAGCAGTTCTTC
TRBV5-1	.	TRBJ2-5	.	CASSFLSARETQYF	TGCGCCAGCAGCTTTTTGTCGGCGCGAGAGACCCAGTACTTC
TRBV25-1	TRBD2	TRBJ2-2	.	CARTSGRFTGELFF	TGTGCCAGGACTAGCGGGAGGTTCACCGGGGAGCTGTTTTTT
TRBV19	.	TRBJ2-2	.	CASSNRDYAGELFF	TGTGCCAGTAGCAACAGGGATTATGCCGGGGAGCTGTTTTTT
TRBV6-5	TRBD1	TRBJ1-1	.	CASSETGENTEAFF	TGTGCCAGCAGTGAGACAGGGGAAAACACTGAAGCTTTCTTT
TRBV7-9	.	TRBJ1-2	once	CASSLGVTEGNGYTF	TGTGCCAGCAGCTTAGGGGTCACGGAGGGCAATGGCTACACCTTC